This TCR beta chain emerged from a study of blood T cells in healthy people across ages (dated by TCRdb to between 2014 and 2017). Broadly, across the study: Template switching captured roughly one uniquely barcoded TCR beta cDNA molecule per two T cells in model experiments. The donors were divided into four age groups: young (average approximately 15 years), middle-aged (roughly 40), aged (approximately 62) and long-lived (around 80). For two donors (one aged 18 to 29 and one aged 80 or older), the study analyzed two additional independent replicas of 1 million unique cDNA reads from the same blood draw. The study measured age-related changes in TCR beta repertoire diversity using deep sequencing normalized with unique cDNA molecular identifiers. Here is what the overall study found, with its caveats: Compared with the aged group, the long-lived group had more naive CD4+ T cells, fewer expanded clones and increased TCR diversity, a pattern suggesting age selection. Estimates of total diversity based on one million sequenced T cells were considered lower bounds and underestimates. The CMV infection status of donors was not known, potentially confounding age-related changes in expanded clonotypes. Because profiling used bulk unsorted PBMCs, naive and antigen-experienced compartments could not be compared conclusively. Observed TCR beta diversity per million T cells fell roughly linearly with age, and a significant reduction was already apparent by age around 39. There was a strong correlation between observed TCR beta diversity and the percentage of naive T cells measured by flow cytometry.

The germline V gene (reference sequence) yields DFQATT for CDR1 and SNEGSKA for CDR2. The CDR3 spans 12 residues, from the cysteine through the phenylalanine. The read is trimmed to its CDR3 DNA, 36 bases read in frame from base 1. Systemically healthy Caucasian individuals from Russia, some 38 in total and aged about 6 to 100 years, were included as donors. Around 10 milliliters of peripheral blood were drawn from each donor into EDTA-treated Vacutainer tubes. Ficoll-Paque density-gradient centrifugation was used to isolate PBMCs, with at least 6 million obtained per sample. Trizol reagent was used to extract total RNA from the PBMCs, yielding at least 6 micrograms per sample. Naive CD45RAhigh/CD27high T cell percentages were measured by flow cytometry on a PBMC aliquot from every donor. This clonotype was found a few times. The target of this receptor is not known. No base quality values were provided; no much bigger clone lies one nucleotide off.

Library preparation used 5' RACE. Sequencing took place on an Illumina HiSeq 2500. A second PCR of roughly 6 to 12 cycles was run with a J-beta primer mix and a sample-barcoded 5' primer. Each TCR beta cDNA molecule received a unique molecular identifier from a template-switch 5' adaptor carrying 12 random nucleotides. At least 2.5 million CDR3-containing paired-end reads were obtained from each sample. The Mint cDNA synthesis kit, primed by a TRBC-specific oligonucleotide, was used to synthesize first-strand cDNA from all RNA. Following uracil-DNA glycosylase treatment, a first 18-cycle PCR with universal primers M1SS and BC2_uni_R was performed on all cDNA. Per the original workflow: For normalization, 1 million high-quality reads were randomly selected from each sample, with every read carrying a distinct molecular identifier. Instead of being binned into consensus sequences, reads that shared molecular identifiers were thrown out. MiTCR, run with a Q25 quality threshold and the strictest error-elimination algorithm, handled CDR3 identification, clonotype clustering and error correction. Lower-bound total TCR beta diversity was estimated with a nonparametric unseen species model using Euler transformation. The public sequencing data were trimmed at Q25 with fastp and processed into clonotypes with MiXCR by TCRdb, which kept only in-frame beta chains. Each entry merges the rows of one CDR3 protein and shows their most common DNA and genes. V and J calls and clone size were set by TCRdb, not the authors. The sample profile shows 780,000 or so distinct CDR3 sequences; approximately 25% of them were found once. The top ten hold around 3.6% of the sample.

The same sample was also studied in work on T cells of mothers and their children. The second study reports: Donors were nine systemically healthy Caucasian individuals: three mothers and their six children. cDNA synthesis consumed the entire amount of extracted RNA, loaded at roughly 1.5 ug RNA in each 15 ul reaction. In the second PCR, the M1S primer introduced both the sample barcodes and 2-4 random nucleotides. Over 8.5 million TCR beta CDR3 reads came from each mother, compared with 2.5 million to 3.5 million reads from each child. Thymic selection similarly shapes TCR recombination output in related and unrelated pairs, with minor effect from inherited differences. Normalized repertoire overlap was always found to be slightly, but never significantly, higher in related mother-child pairs than in unrelated mother-child pairs. No persistent microchimeric T cell clones were detected, at a sensitivity of roughly 100 clones per million clonotypes. To look for features that set related mother-child pairs apart from unrelated individuals, the researchers ran deep NGS to compare the TCR beta repertoires of mothers and children. Mothers averaged roughly 36 +/- 4 years of age and children averaged roughly 10 +/- 4 years. After adapters were ligated using NEBNext reagents, the libraries underwent 100+100 nt paired-end sequencing on an Illumina HiSeq 2000. To prevent cross-contamination, the mother and child libraries were prepared one month apart and sequenced in separate runs. For each donor, between about 500,000 and 2,000,000 distinct TCR beta clonotypes were identified. Naive TCR beta clonotypes were estimated from low-frequency clonotypes matched to each donor's FACS-determined naive share, without sorting.

The V and J segments used are TRBV20-1 and TRBJ2-1, with the D call tentatively TRBD1 or TRBD2, each fitting 5 bases. This receptor was taken from a boy aged 5-17 years in good health. Sequenced sample: blood. The CDR3 sequence is CRAQQEANEQFF. The DNA sequence is TGCAGAGCTCAACAGGAGGCAAATGAGCAGTTCTTC.